These 21 T cell receptor beta chains share one sample of origin, sequenced in a study of T-cell memory formation after mild COVID-19 (dated by TCRdb to 2020 to 2023). The library was prepared using 5' RACE. Reads for this sample came from an Illumina NovaSeq 6000. TCRdb redid the processing of the public reads, applying fastp at Q25 and MiXCR, and retained in-frame beta chains. Every distinct CDR3 protein forms one entry, paired with its most common genes and DNA. This sample comprises about 150,000 distinct CDR3 sequences, under 30% of them detected only once. Roughly 24% of the sample is taken by the ten largest. Specimen: PBMCs or a T cell subset sorted from them (not recorded which). The receptors were sampled from an adult woman who had mild COVID-19 (a few samples of this study predate the infection). The sample titles of this study are shuffled in the database, so cell type and time point are left out; the donor was told from shared clones.

This chain uses TRBV12-3 or TRBV12-4 with TRBJ1-2, with D maybe TRBD1 (5 bases). V lost 3 bases, J lost 4 bases, and 9 bases lay in between. CDR3 length: 13 amino acids. The CDR3 DNA follows: TGTGCCAGCAGTTTGGGCGGGGCCTATGGCTACACCTTC. It translates to CASSLGGAYGYTF.

The rearrangement joins TRBV12-3 or TRBV12-4 to TRBJ1-2, with D maybe TRBD1 (5 bases). Between the trimmed V and J ends, which lost 0 bases and 2 bases, there was a span of 10 bases. This CDR3 has 15 amino acids. This chain's CDR3 is CASSLAPGANYGYTF. DNA of the CDR3: TGTGCCAGCAGTTTAGCTCCCGGGGCCAACTATGGCTACACCTTC.

The DNA of the CDR3 is TGCGCCAGCAGCTTGGGACAGGGCAACACAGATACGCAGTATTTT. Its translation is CASSLGQGNTDTQYF. This chain uses TRBV5-1 with TRBJ2-3, with 7 bases fitting TRBD1. The germline V gene has CDR1 SGHRS and CDR2 YFSETQ. The CDR3 is 15 amino acids. V dropped 0 bases and J dropped 2; count of bases not matched to a gene: 3.

The CDR3 nucleotides read TGTGCCAGCAGCCAAGGGGTGGGGCGGAGTGAGCAGTTCTTC. This encodes CASSQGVGRSEQFF. V is TRBV3-1 and J is TRBJ2-1; TRBD1 is a possible D gene (5 bases). The V and J ends lost 1 base and 9 bases respectively, with 13 bases between them. This CDR3 region has 14 residues. CDR1 is LGHDT, CDR2 YNNKEL, per germline (reference sequence).

This clonotype has more than one count but fewer than ten. The J gene is TRBJ2-7, the V gene TRBV13; the D gene is possibly TRBD2 (5 bases). The CDR3 extends over 17 amino acids. With 1 base removed from V and 1 base from J, the gap between germline ends came to 17 bases. Germline lookup yields CDR1 PRHDT and CDR2 FYEKMQ (reference sequence). DNA for the CDR3: TGTGCCAGCAGCTTAGAGGCCGGGAACACCCGGTCCTACGAGCAGTACTTC. This translates into CASSLEAGNTRSYEQYF.

Only a few counts were recorded for this clonotype. The rearrangement links TRBV7-9 to TRBJ1-5; D gene uncertain. The CDR3 runs 14 residues. Germline lookup yields CDR1 SEHNR and CDR2 FQNEAQ (reference sequence). V was pared by 8 bases and J by 0 bases, with 11 bases between. CDR3 in amino acids: CASEGDNSNQPQHF. CDR3 DNA: TGTGCCAGCGAGGGCGACAATAGCAATCAGCCCCAGCATTTT.

This clonotype was recorded a few times. The chain employs TRBV25-1 and TRBJ2-7; either TRBD1 or TRBD2 may supply D (5 bases each). The CDR3 runs 15 residues. Trimming pared 2 bases from V and 2 bases from J, leaving 13 bases between. The germline V gene has CDR1 MGHDK and CDR2 SYGVNS. CDR3 nucleotides: TGTGCCAGCAGTGAAGAGGGGTTGCCCCCCTACGAGCAGTACTTC. This codes for CASSEEGLPPYEQYF.

This clonotype has just a few counts. The genes are TRBV2 and TRBJ2-7, with 10 nucleotides matching TRBD1. V lost 7 bases, J lost 3 bases, and 12 bases stayed unmatched. Germline CDR1 is SNHLY and CDR2 is FYNNEI. This CDR3 has 16 residues. CDR3 DNA sequence: TGTGCCAGCACAAGTGGGGACAGGGGTCCCCACTACGAGCAGTACTTC. Its translation: CASTSGDRGPHYEQYF.

The V call is TRBV15, the J call TRBJ2-7; D ambiguous. The CDR3 covers 16 residues. Looked up from germline, CDR1 is LNHNV and CDR2 is YYDKDF (reference sequence). Trimming removed 0 bases at V and 4 bases at J, with 16 bases between. The CDR3 loop reads CATSRDEYSYKYEQYF. The CDR3 nucleotides are TGTGCCACCAGCAGAGATGAGTACAGCTACAAGTACGAGCAGTACTTC.

In its sample, this clonotype was seen a few times. The chain links TRBV7-2 to TRBJ2-1, with 11 bases matching TRBD2. The CDR3 sequence is 16 residues long. Per the germline V gene, CDR1 is SGHTA and CDR2 is FQGNSA. Losses at the gene ends were 3 bases for V and 3 bases for J; bases not matched to a gene: 4. For the CDR3, the DNA is TGTGCCAGCAGCTTGGGACTAGCGGACATCTACAATGAGCAGTTCTTC. It yields the protein CASSLGLADIYNEQFF. The whole variable domain, remainder taken from reference TRBV7-2 and TRBJ2-1, is GAGVSQSPSNKVTEKGKDVELRCDPISGHTALYWYRQSLGQGLEFLIYFQGNSAPDKSGLPSDRFSAERTGGSVSTLTIQRTQQEDSAVYLCASSLGLADIYNEQFFGPGTRLTVL.

This clonotype has a handful of counts. The chain joins TRBV30 to TRBJ1-1; weak D call: TRBD1 (5 bases). Germline loops: CDR1 GTSNPN, CDR2 SVGIG (reference sequence). Deletions cut 2 bases from V and 3 bases from J, with 22 bases between. This CDR3 has 17 amino acids. The DNA of the CDR3 is TGTGCCTGGAGTCCGCCCCCGACTGACAGCGGGGACACTGAAGCTTTCTTT. This gives the protein CAWSPPPTDSGDTEAFF.

Relative to its sample, this clonotype is medium-sized. This sequence joins TRBV24-1 and TRBJ2-1; TRBD1 agrees at 8 bases. The length of the CDR3 is 17 residues. Per germline, CDR1 KGHDR and CDR2 SFDVKD. V lost 1 base to trimming and J lost 9 bases; unmatched junction nucleotides: 13. The CDR3 protein is CATSDFPTDRGVGEQFF. For the CDR3, the DNA is TGTGCCACCAGTGATTTTCCGACTGACAGGGGAGTGGGTGAGCAGTTCTTC.

There are a few counts of this clonotype. The chain recombines TRBV7-9 with TRBJ2-7, with 10 positions matching TRBD2. V trimming: 4 bases; J trimming: 3 bases; junction bases outside the gene matches: 3. Germline V gene data show CDR1 as SEHNR and CDR2 as FQNEAQ (reference sequence). The CDR3 consists of 14 residues. The CDR3 nucleotides are TGTGCCAGCAGCTCCGGACTAGCGGACTACGAGCAGTACTTC. It encodes CASSSGLADYEQYF.

This clonotype was recorded a few times. V gene TRBV7-6 combines with J gene TRBJ2-1, with D unclear. CDR1 and CDR2 from the germline V gene are SGHVS and FNYEAQ. Trimming stripped 5 bases from V and 4 bases from J, with 15 bases between. This CDR3 has 15 residues. CDR3 DNA: TGTGCCAGCAGCACGGCGATCGCTGGGTACAATGAGCAGTTCTTC. Protein sequence: CASSTAIAGYNEQFF.

This clonotype has more than one count but fewer than ten. This chain links TRBV28 with TRBJ2-5; 8 bases are shared with TRBD2. The CDR3 sequence is 16 residues long. CDR1 and CDR2 (germline): MDHEN, SYDVKM. Germline trimming cut 3 bases from V and 3 bases from J; bases unmatched to any gene: 9. CDR3 region: CASSFWASGQEETQYF. The CDR3 coding sequence is TGTGCCAGCAGTTTTTGGGCTAGCGGGCAAGAAGAGACCCAGTACTTC.

V usage is TRBV5-6 and J usage is TRBJ1-5, with D possibly being TRBD1 (6 bases). Germline CDR1 is SGHDT and CDR2 is YYEEEE. The V end lost 2 bases, the J end lost 3 bases, and 12 bases lay between the germline ends. The CDR3 is 15 residues long. CDR3 DNA: TGTGCCAGCAGCTTCGGCCAGGGGATCAATCAGCCCCAGCATTTT. As protein: CASSFGQGINQPQHF. Combining the CDR3 with reference TRBV5-6 and TRBJ1-5 gives the whole variable domain DAGVTQSPTHLIKTRGQQVTLRCSPKSGHDTVSWYQQALGQGPQFIFQYYEEEERQRGNFPDRFSGHQFPNYSSELNVNALLLGDSALYLCASSFGQGINQPQHFGDGTRLSIL.

V is TRBV12-3 or TRBV12-4 and J is TRBJ1-3; D gene ambiguous. V was trimmed by 6 bases and J by 0 bases, leaving 12 bases between them. This CDR3 spans 15 amino acids. The CDR3 here is CASRPRPGSGNTIYF. CDR3 DNA sequence: TGTGCCAGCAGACCACGTCCCGGCTCTGGAAACACCATATATTTT.

The chain employs TRBV24-1 and TRBJ2-2; TRBD1 aligns across 9 bases. The CDR3 extends over 17 amino acids. Per germline, CDR1 KGHDR and CDR2 SFDVKD. V trimming: 3 bases; J trimming: 0 bases; junction bases outside the gene matches: 4. Here the CDR3 reads CATSDPGTGSNTGELFF. CDR3 nucleotide sequence: TGTGCCACCAGTGATCCCGGGACAGGGTCGAACACCGGGGAGCTGTTTTTT.

This clonotype was seen only a few times. The V gene is TRBV12-3 or TRBV12-4, the J gene TRBJ2-3; D assignment may be TRBD1 or TRBD2 (5 bases each). This CDR3 spans 15 amino acids. V was clipped by 7 bases and J by 0 bases, with 14 bases between them. The CDR3 DNA sequence: TGTGCCAGCACTCCTGGGGACGGTAGCACAGATACGCAGTATTTT. This gives the protein CASTPGDGSTDTQYF.

CDR3: CASSPDGMNTGELFF. The CDR3 nucleotides read TGTGCCAGCAGCCCCGACGGGATGAACACCGGGGAGCTGTTTTTT. V gene TRBV3-1 combines with J gene TRBJ2-2; perhaps TRBD2 as D (5 bases). Germline V gene sequence: CDR1 LGHDT, CDR2 YNNKEL (reference sequence). This CDR3 spans 15 amino acids. The V and J ends lost 4 bases and 1 base respectively, with 10 bases between them. Looking up the rest from reference TRBV3-1 and TRBJ2-2 gives the full variable domain: DTAVSQTPKYLVTQMGNDKSIKCEQNLGHDTMYWYKQDSKKFLKIMFSYNNKELIINETVPNRFSPKSPDKAHLNLHINSLELGDSAVYFCASSPDGMNTGELFFGEGSRLTVL.

V and J are TRBV20-1 and TRBJ1-2; D is perhaps TRBD1 (5 bases). Germline CDR1 and CDR2: DFQATT and SNEGSKA (reference sequence). This CDR3 has 15 residues. V shed 5 bases and J shed 3 bases, with 19 bases lying between them. CDR3 in DNA: TGCAGTGCTGAGGGCCCCCGGGGGAACTACTATGGCTACACCTTC. The encoded protein is CSAEGPRGNYYGYTF.